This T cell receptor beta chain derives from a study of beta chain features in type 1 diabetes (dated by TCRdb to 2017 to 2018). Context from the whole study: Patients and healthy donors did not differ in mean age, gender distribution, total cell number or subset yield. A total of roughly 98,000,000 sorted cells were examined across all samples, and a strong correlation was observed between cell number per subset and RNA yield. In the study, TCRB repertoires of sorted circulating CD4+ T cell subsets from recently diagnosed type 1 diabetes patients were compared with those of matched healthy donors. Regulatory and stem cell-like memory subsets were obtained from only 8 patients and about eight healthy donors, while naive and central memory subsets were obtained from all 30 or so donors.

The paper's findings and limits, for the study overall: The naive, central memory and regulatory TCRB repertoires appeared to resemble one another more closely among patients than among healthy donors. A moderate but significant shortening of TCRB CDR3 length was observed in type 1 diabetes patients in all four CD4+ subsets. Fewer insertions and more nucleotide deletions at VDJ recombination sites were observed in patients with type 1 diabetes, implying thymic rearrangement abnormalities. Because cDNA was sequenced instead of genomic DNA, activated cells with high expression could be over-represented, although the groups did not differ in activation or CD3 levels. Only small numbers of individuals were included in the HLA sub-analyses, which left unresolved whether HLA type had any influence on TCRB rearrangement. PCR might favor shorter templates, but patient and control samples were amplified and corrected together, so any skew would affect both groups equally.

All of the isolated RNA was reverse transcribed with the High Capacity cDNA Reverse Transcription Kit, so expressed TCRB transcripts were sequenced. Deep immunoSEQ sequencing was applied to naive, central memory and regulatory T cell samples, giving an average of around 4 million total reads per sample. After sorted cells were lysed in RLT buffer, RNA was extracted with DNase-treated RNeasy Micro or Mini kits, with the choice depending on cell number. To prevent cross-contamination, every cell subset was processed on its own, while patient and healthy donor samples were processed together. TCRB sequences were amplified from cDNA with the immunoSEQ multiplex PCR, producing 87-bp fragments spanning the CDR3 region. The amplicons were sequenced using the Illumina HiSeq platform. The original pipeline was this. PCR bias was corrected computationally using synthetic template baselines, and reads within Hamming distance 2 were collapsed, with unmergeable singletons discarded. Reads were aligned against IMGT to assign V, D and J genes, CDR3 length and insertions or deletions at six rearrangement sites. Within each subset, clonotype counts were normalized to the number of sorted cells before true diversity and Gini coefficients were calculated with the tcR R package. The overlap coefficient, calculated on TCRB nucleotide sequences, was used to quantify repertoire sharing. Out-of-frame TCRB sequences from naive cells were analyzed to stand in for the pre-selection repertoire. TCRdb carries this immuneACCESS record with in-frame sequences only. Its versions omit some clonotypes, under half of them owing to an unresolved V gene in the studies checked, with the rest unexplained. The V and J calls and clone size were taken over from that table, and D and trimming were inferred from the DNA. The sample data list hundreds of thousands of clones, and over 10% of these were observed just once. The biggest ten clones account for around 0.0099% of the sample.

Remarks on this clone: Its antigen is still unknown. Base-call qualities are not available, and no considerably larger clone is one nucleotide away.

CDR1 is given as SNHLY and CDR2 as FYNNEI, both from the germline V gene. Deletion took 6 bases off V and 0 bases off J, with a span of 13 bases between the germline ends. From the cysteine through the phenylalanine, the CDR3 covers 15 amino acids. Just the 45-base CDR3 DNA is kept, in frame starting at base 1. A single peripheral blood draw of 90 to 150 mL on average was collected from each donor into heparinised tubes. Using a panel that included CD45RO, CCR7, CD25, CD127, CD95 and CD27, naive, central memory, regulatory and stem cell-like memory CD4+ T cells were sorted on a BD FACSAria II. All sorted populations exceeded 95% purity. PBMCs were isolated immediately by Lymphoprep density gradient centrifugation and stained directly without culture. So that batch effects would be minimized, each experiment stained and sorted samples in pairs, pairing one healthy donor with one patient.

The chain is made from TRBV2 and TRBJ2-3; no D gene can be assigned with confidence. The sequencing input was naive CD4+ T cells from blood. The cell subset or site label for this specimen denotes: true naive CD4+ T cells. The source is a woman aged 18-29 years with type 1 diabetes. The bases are TGTGCCAGCAGCCGACTGGAAACTAGCACAGATACGCAGTATTTT. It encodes CASSRLETSTDTQYF. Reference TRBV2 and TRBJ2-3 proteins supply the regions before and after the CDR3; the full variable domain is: EPEVTQTPSHQVTQMGQEVILRCVPISNHLYFYWYRQILGQKVEFLVSFYNNEISEKSEIFDDQFSVERPDGSNFTLKIRSTKLEDSAMYFCASSRLETSTDTQYFGPGTRLTVL.